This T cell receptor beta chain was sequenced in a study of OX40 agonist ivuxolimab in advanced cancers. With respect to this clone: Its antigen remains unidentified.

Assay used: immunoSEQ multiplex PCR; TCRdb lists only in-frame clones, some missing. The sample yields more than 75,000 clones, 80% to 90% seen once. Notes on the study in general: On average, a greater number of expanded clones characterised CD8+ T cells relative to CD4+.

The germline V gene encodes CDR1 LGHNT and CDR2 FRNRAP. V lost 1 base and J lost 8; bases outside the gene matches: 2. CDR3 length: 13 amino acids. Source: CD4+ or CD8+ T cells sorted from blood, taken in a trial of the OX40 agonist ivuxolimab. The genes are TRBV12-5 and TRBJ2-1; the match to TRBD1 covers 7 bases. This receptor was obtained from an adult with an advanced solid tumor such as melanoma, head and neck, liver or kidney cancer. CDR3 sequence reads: CASGLGQGDEQFF. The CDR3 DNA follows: TGTGCTAGTGGTTTGGGACAGGGCGATGAGCAGTTCTTC.